This is a list of T cell receptor beta chains from one sample in a study of blood T cell repertoires in COVID-19. Assay: immunoSEQ multiplex PCR; the TCRdb copy retains only in-frame clones and omits some. The profile shows about 78,000 clones, over 75% of them singletons. The material sequenced was peripheral blood. These receptors were taken from a woman of 80 years or more with acute or convalescent COVID-19. Both conserved end residues are part of each CDR3. D genes are given only for firm matches. Clone size appears in some rows only: once, few, many, or a class for an expanded clone.

>TRBJ2-5|14|TRBV5-8|-|-
TGTGCCAGCAGCCGCCGGGACTACCAAGAGACCCAGTACTTC
CASSRRDYQETQYF
>TRBJ1-2|14|TRBV10-3|-|TRBD1
TGTGCCATCAGTGTGGGGACAGGGAACTATGGCTACACCTTC
CAISVGTGNYGYTF
>TRBJ1-2|13|TRBV7-3|-|TRBD1
TGTGCCAGCAGCACCGGGACAGGGGCTGGCTACACCTTC
CASSTGTGAGYTF
>TRBJ1-2|17|TRBV10-3|-|TRBD1
TGTGCCATCCAGAGGGTTCGGGGACAGGGGGGAGACTATGGCTACACCTTC
CAIQRVRGQGGDYGYTF
>TRBJ2-1|11|TRBV7-3|few|TRBD2
TGTGCCAGCAGCCTTAGCGGGAAACAGTTCTTC
CASSLSGKQFF
>TRBJ1-4|15|TRBV5-4|-|TRBD1
TGTGCCAGCAGCGTACCGGGACAGGCTAATGAAAAACTGTTTTTT
CASSVPGQANEKLFF
>TRBJ2-1|18|TRBV7-9|-|TRBD2
TGTGCCAGCAGCCCTAAAAGCGTACTAGCGGGAGGATCGAATGAGCAGTTCTTC
CASSPKSVLAGGSNEQFF
>TRBJ2-2|14|TRBV7-2|-|-
TGTGCCAGCAGCTTGCCATACCAGTCAGGGGAGCTGTTTTTT
CASSLPYQSGELFF
>TRBJ2-3|14|TRBV5-6|once|-
TGTGCCAGCAGCTTCCGACAGTACACAGATACGCAGTATTTT
CASSFRQYTDTQYF
>TRBJ2-7|19|TRBV28|-|TRBD2
TGTGCCAGCAGTTTAGTTACTGGACTAGCGGGCCTAAGGCTGGGGGAGCAGTACTTC
CASSLVTGLAGLRLGEQYF
>TRBJ2-5|15|TRBV7-3|-|TRBD1
TGTGCCAGCAGCTTAGCCGGGACAGAGCAAGAGACCCAGTACTTC
CASSLAGTEQETQYF
>TRBJ1-1|11|TRBV5-4|-|-
TGTGCCAGCACCAGGGGCTCTGAAGCTTTCTTT
CASTRGSEAFF
>TRBJ2-7|15|TRBV7-6|-|TRBD1
TGTGCCAGCAGCCCCGCCGGAGACAGGGCTCGCGAGCAGTACTTC
CASSPAGDRAREQYF
>TRBJ2-7|15|TRBV10-3|-|TRBD2
TGTGCCATCAGTGAGGTAGGGACTAGCACCTGGCTCGGGATCTTC
CAISEVGTSTWLGIF
>TRBJ1-4|15|TRBV3-1/TRBV3-2|once|-
TGTGCCAGCGGGATGTTGGACAGTCGAAATGAAAAACTGTTTTTT
CASGMLDSRNEKLFF
>TRBJ2-3|14|TRBV4-1|-|-
TGCGCCAGCAGCCAAGGTGCCGGGGCAGATACGCAGTATTTT
CASSQGAGADTQYF
>TRBJ2-3|12|TRBV9|-|-
TGTGCCAGCAGCGTGTACACAGATACGCAGTATTTT
CASSVYTDTQYF
>TRBJ1-6|15|TRBV15|-|TRBD1
TGTGCCACCAGCAGAGTGACAGGGGGCAATTCACCCCTCCACTTT
CATSRVTGGNSPLHF
>TRBJ2-2|16|TRBV2|-|TRBD2
TGTGCCAGCATATCCGGGACTAGAAGAAACACCGGGGAGCTGTTTTTT
CASISGTRRNTGELFF
>TRBJ1-1|15|TRBV11-3|-|TRBD1
TGTGCCAGCAGCTTAAACGGACAGGGTGGGGGTGAAGCTTTCTTT
CASSLNGQGGGEAFF
>TRBJ1-2|15|TRBV19|-|-
TGTGCCAGTAGTATTCCTAATCAGGGGAACTATGGCTACACCTTC
CASSIPNQGNYGYTF
>TRBJ1-1|13|TRBV7-2|-|-
TGTGCCAGCAGCTTGAGGTGGAACACTGAAGCTTTCTTT
CASSLRWNTEAFF
>TRBJ2-3|14|TRBV9|-|TRBD2
TGTGCCAGCAGCGTAGGACTAGCGACAGATACGCAGTATTTT
CASSVGLATDTQYF
>TRBJ2-3|13|TRBV3-1/TRBV3-2|-|-
TGTGCCAGCAGCCAGGCGGTCACAGATACGCAGTATTTT
CASSQAVTDTQYF
>TRBJ1-2|13|TRBV18|-|-
TGTGCCAGCTCACCCCGAGGGGGAGATGGCTACACCTTC
CASSPRGGDGYTF
>TRBJ1-5|20|TRBV24-1|-|-
TGTGCCACCAGTGATAGGGTGGGGCAGGCAGACCCCCCCGCCAATCAGCCCCAGCATTTT
CATSDRVGQADPPANQPQHF
>TRBJ1-6|14|TRBV9|-|-
TGTGCCAGCAGCGGCGACACAAAGACTTCACCCCTCCACTTT
CASSGDTKTSPLHF
>TRBJ1-6|15|TRBV5-4|-|TRBD1
TGTGCCAGCAGCGTACCGGGACAGCATAATTCACCCCTCCACTTT
CASSVPGQHNSPLHF
>TRBJ1-3|15|TRBV2|-|-
TGTGCCAGCAGTGTTGTCAGAGGAGCCGGAAACACCATATATTTT
CASSVVRGAGNTIYF
>TRBJ1-6|14|TRBV5-5|-|TRBD1
TGTGCCAGCAGGCCGACAGGGTATAATTCACCCCTCCACTTT
CASRPTGYNSPLHF
>TRBJ1-3|15|TRBV3-1/TRBV3-2|-|-
TGTGCCAGCAGCAACCTGGGAGGGACCGGAAACACCATATATTTT
CASSNLGGTGNTIYF
>TRBJ2-1|16|TRBV11-2|-|TRBD2
TGTGCCAGCAGCTTATACGCGGCGGGAGTTGGGAATGAGCAGTTCTTC
CASSLYAAGVGNEQFF
>TRBJ1-3|15|TRBV11-2|-|TRBD1
TGTGCCAGCAGCTTTCAGCCAGGGGGAACTAACACCATATATTTT
CASSFQPGGTNTIYF
>TRBJ2-1|14|TRBV10-3|-|-
TGTGCCATCAGTGATAACAGGGACTACAATGAGCAGTTCTTC
CAISDNRDYNEQFF
>TRBJ2-7|14|TRBV5-1|-|-
TGCGCCAGCAGCTTGGGAAACAGGGTCTCCGAGCAGTACTTC
CASSLGNRVSEQYF
>TRBJ2-5|15|TRBV5-6|-|TRBD2
TGTGCCAGCAGCTTCTGGCGGGGGGGCGAAGAGACCCAGTACTTC
CASSFWRGGEETQYF
>TRBJ2-1|11|TRBV5-1|-|-
TGCGCCAGCAGCTCACAGGGTGAGCAGTTCTTC
CASSSQGEQFF
>TRBJ1-1|14|TRBV4-1|-|TRBD1
TGCGCCAGCAGCCAGGGACAGCTGAACACTGAAGCTTTCTTT
CASSQGQLNTEAFF
>TRBJ1-2|10|TRBV30|-|-
TGTGCCCAATTAGGAGTAGGCTACACCTTC
CAQLGVGYTF
>TRBJ2-7|15|TRBV19|-|TRBD2
TGTGCCAGTAGTATGGTCCTAGCGGGAGGGTTCGAGCAGTACTTC
CASSMVLAGGFEQYF